What follows is one TCR beta chain and its context. What it binds is unknown. Per donor, one heparinised blood draw averaged around 120 mL. Since all of the isolated RNA was reverse transcribed, expressed TCRB transcripts were what got sequenced. Sequencing used immunoSEQ multiplex PCR; TCRdb keeps in-frame clones, though not all of them. This table holds 860,000 or so clones, 15% to 20% found once. This entry comes from a study of beta chain features in type 1 diabetes. Overall study results and limits: More deletions and fewer insertions at VDJ junctions were seen in type 1 diabetes patients.

V was clipped by 2 bases and J by 9 bases; unmatched bases: 9. The CDR3 consists of 14 residues. CDR1 MDHEN and CDR2 SYDVKM come from the germline V gene. This receptor was taken from a woman aged 18-29 years in good health. This chain links TRBV28 with TRBJ1-1, with TRBD1 identical over 7 bases. Sequencing used naive CD4+ T cells from blood. CDR3 nucleotide sequence: TGTGCCAGCAGTTTAATCTCCCGGGACAGCAAAGCTTTCTTT. This encodes CASSLISRDSKAFF.